Below are 12 T cell receptor beta chains sequenced from a single sample in a study of OX40 agonist ivuxolimab in advanced cancers. Measured with immunoSEQ multiplex PCR; TCRdb has only the in-frame clones, and not every one. The data contain over 90,000 clones, 70% to 90% of them singletons. The specimen was CD4+ or CD8+ T cells sorted from blood, collected in a trial of the OX40 agonist ivuxolimab. The receptors originated from an adult with an advanced solid tumor such as melanoma, head and neck, liver or kidney cancer.

The chain joins TRBV7-2 to TRBJ2-5; TRBD2 agrees at 7 bases. With the DNA end fitting TRBJ2-7 better, the J assignment may be wrong. The germline V gene has CDR1 SGHTA and CDR2 FQGNSA. This CDR3 spans 15 amino acids. CDR3 nucleotide sequence: TGTGCCAGCAGCCCCAGTGGGACTACGGGTTACGAGCAGTACTTC. Residues: CASSPSGTTGYEQYF.

The chain is built from TRBV5-8 and TRBJ1-5, with D possibly TRBD1 on 6 matching bases. V was shortened by 4 bases and J by 1 base, with 12 bases between the two germline ends. CDR3 length: 15 residues. CDR1 is SGHTS, CDR2 YDEGEE, per germline. The CDR3 here is CASSLGQTSNQPQHF. The CDR3 DNA is TGTGCCAGCAGCCTCGGACAGACGAGCAATCAGCCCCAGCATTTT.

This chain links TRBV19 with TRBJ1-1; 7 positions agree with TRBD1. In germline, CDR1 is LNHDA, CDR2 SQIVND (reference sequence). Unmatched junction bases numbered 5, after V lost 5 bases and J lost 2 bases. The CDR3 runs 14 residues. CDR3 sequence: CASSPTGSNTEAFF. The CDR3 DNA reads TGTGCCAGTAGTCCGACAGGGAGCAACACTGAAGCTTTCTTT.

The J gene is TRBJ1-1, the V gene TRBV15; perhaps TRBD1 as D (6 bases). This CDR3 is built from 12 residues. Germline CDR1 LNHNV, CDR2 YYDKDF (reference sequence). V lost 4 bases, J lost 4 bases, and 7 bases lay in between. The CDR3 here is CATSTGATEAFF. DNA for the CDR3: TGTGCCACCAGCACGGGGGCCACTGAAGCTTTCTTT.

The rearrangement joins TRBV12-5 to TRBJ1-2; TRBD1 matches 7 bases. The CDR3 runs 15 residues. J gave up 4 bases and V 1 base, and 6 bases lay outside the gene matches. Germline V gene lookup returns CDR1 LGHNT and CDR2 FRNRAP. Written as DNA, the CDR3 is TGTGCTAGTGGTTTGGGAGGGGGCATCGGCTATGGCTACACCTTC. Translating gives CASGLGGGIGYGYTF.

The chain joins TRBV6-4 to TRBJ2-1; weak D call: TRBD2 (6 bases). Trimming removed 4 bases at V and 7 bases at J, with 23 bases between. CDR1 is MRHNA and CDR2 is SNTAGT in the germline V gene. CDR3 length: 17 residues. CDR3 DNA sequence: TGTGCCAGCAGTGTCTACGGGGGTTCGACAGCTGCTAATGAGCAGTTCTTC. It yields the protein CASSVYGGSTAANEQFF.

This chain joins TRBV2 and TRBJ2-3, with D perhaps matching TRBD2 (6 bases). The CDR3 runs to 14 residues. V was shortened by 10 bases and J by 2 bases, with 16 bases between the two germline ends. In germline, CDR1 is SNHLY, CDR2 FYNNEI. For the CDR3, the DNA is TGTGCCACATCTAGTTGGGGACTCACAGATACGCAGTATTTT. Its protein is CATSSWGLTDTQYF.

V and J are TRBV5-6 and TRBJ2-1, with TRBD1 matching 9 bases. The CDR3 length is 18 residues. With V trimmed by 3 bases and J by 5 bases, 15 bases remained unmatched. The germline V gene encodes CDR1 SGHDT and CDR2 YYEEEE. The CDR3 DNA reads TGTGCCAGCAGCTGGGACAGGGACTGGTCCCGAACCAACAATGAGCAGTTCTTC. Its protein product is CASSWDRDWSRTNNEQFF.

The genes are TRBV7-8 and TRBJ2-7; 9 bases agree with TRBD1. This CDR3 comprises 14 residues. V was pared by 6 bases and J by 5 bases, with 8 bases of the junction left unmatched. The germline V gene encodes CDR1 SGHVS and CDR2 FQNEAQ. The CDR3 region has the DNA TGTGCCAGCAGACCTGACAGGGGGATCAACGAGCAGTACTTC. It yields the protein CASRPDRGINEQYF.

The sample holds a few counts of this clone. J is TRBJ1-1 and V is TRBV30, with TRBD1 as a possible D gene (6 bases). The CDR3 loop spans 13 amino acids. Trimming removed 2 bases at V and 1 base at J, with 8 bases between. Germline V gene sequence: CDR1 GTSNPN, CDR2 SVGIG (reference sequence). The DNA of the CDR3 is TGTGCCTGGAGTTGGACAGCGAACACTGAAGCTTTCTTT. This codes for CAWSWTANTEAFF.

This sequence joins TRBV10-3 and TRBJ2-5; D is undetermined. TRBJ2-7 explains the end of the DNA better; the J call may be wrong. This CDR3 comprises 15 residues. Germline CDR1 and CDR2: ENHRY and SYGVKD. The CDR3 loop is CAISEGLGISYEQYF. The CDR3 nucleotides are TGTGCCATCAGTGAAGGGCTCGGAATCTCCTACGAGCAGTACTTC.

The chain joins TRBV19 to TRBJ2-1, with 8 nucleotides matching TRBD2. Germline V gene lookup returns CDR1 LNHDA and CDR2 SQIVND (reference sequence). The CDR3 extends over 15 amino acids. Trimming took 3 bases from V and 7 from J; bases not matched to a gene: 8. CDR3 DNA sequence: TGTGCCAGTAGTATTGGGGCTAGCGGGCAGAATGAGCAGTTCTTC. Amino acid sequence: CASSIGASGQNEQFF.